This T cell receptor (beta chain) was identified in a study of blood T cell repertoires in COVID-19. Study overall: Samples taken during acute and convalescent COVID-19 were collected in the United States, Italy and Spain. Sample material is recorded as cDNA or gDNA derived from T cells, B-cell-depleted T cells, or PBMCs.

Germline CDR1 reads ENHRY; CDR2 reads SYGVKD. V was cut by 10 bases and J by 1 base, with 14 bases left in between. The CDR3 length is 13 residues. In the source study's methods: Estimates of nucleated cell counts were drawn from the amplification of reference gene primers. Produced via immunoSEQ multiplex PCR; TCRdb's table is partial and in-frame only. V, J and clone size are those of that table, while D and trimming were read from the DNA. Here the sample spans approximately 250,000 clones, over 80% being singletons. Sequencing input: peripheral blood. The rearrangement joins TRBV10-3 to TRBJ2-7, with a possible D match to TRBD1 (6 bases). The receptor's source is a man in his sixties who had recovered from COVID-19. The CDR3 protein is CATNWDTSYEQYF. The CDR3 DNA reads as TGTGCCACGAACTGGGACACATCCTACGAGCAGTACTTC.